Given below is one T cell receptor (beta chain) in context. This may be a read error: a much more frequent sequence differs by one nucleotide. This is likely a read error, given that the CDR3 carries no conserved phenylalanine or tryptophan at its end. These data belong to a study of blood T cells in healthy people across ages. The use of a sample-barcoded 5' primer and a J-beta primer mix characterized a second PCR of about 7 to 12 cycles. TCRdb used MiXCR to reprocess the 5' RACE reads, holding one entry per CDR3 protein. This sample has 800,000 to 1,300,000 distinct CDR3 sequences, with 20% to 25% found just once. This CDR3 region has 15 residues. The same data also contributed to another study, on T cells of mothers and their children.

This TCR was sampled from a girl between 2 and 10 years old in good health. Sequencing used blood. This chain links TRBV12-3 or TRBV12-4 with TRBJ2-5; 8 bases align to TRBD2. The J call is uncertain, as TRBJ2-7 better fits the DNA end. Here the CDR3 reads CASSLGRGRSHEQYL. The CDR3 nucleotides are TGTGCCAGCAGTTTAGGGCGCGGGAGGAGTCACGAGCAGTACCTC.